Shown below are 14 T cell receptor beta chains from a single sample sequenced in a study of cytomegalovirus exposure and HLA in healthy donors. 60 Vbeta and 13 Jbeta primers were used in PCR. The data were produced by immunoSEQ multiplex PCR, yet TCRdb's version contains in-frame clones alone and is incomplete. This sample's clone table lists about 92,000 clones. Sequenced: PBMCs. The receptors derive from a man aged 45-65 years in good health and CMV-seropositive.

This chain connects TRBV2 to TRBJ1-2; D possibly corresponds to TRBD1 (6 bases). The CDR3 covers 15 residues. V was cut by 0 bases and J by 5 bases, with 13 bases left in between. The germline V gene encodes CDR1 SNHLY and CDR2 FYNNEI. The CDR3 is CASSEALGHGYGYTF. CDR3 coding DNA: TGTGCCAGCAGTGAAGCCCTGGGACATGGGTATGGCTACACCTTC.

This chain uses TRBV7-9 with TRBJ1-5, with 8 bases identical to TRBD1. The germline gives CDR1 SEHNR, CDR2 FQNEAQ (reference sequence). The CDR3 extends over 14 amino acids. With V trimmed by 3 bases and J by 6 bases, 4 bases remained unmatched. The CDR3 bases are TGTGCCAGCAGCTTCGGAACAGGGGGTCAGCCCCAGCATTTT. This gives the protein CASSFGTGGQPQHF.

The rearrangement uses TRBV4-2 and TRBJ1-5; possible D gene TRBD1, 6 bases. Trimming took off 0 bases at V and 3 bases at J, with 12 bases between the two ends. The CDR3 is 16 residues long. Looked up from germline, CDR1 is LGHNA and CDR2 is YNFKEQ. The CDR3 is CASSQEKAGVNQPQHF. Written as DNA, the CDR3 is TGTGCCAGCAGCCAAGAGAAGGCAGGGGTCAATCAGCCCCAGCATTTT.

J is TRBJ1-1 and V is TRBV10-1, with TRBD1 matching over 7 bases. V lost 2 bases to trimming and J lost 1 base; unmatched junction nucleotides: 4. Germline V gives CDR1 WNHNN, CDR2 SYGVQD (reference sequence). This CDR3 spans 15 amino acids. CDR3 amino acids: CASSERRGPNTEAFF. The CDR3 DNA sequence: TGCGCCAGCAGTGAGAGGAGGGGGCCGAACACTGAAGCTTTCTTT.

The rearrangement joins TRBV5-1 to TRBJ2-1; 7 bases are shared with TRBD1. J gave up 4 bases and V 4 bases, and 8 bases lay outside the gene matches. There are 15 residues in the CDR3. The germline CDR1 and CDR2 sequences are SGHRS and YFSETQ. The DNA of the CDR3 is TGCGCCAGCAGCCTGATTCCGGGACAGTACAATGAGCAGTTCTTC. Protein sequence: CASSLIPGQYNEQFF.

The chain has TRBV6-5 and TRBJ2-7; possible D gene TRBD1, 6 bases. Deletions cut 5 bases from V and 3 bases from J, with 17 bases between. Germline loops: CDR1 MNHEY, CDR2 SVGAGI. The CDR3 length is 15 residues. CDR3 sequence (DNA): TGTGCCAGCAGTCCGGACAGCCAGAAATACTACGAGCAGTACTTC. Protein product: CASSPDSQKYYEQYF.

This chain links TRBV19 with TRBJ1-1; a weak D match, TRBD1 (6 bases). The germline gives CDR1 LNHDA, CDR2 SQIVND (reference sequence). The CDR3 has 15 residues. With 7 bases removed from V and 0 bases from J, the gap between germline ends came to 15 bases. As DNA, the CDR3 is TGTGCCAGTACTCTCCGGGACACATTGAACACTGAAGCTTTCTTT. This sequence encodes CASTLRDTLNTEAFF.

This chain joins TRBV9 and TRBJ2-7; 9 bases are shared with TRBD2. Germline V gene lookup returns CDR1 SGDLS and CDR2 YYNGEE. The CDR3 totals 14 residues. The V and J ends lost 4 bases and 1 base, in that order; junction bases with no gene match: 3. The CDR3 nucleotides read TGTGCCAGCAGCACTAGCGGGTCTTCCTACGAGCAGTACTTC. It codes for CASSTSGSSYEQYF.

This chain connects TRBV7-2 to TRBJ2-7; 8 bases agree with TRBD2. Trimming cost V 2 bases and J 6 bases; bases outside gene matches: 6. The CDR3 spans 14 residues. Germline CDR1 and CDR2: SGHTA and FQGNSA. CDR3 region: CASSLSSGIAEQYF. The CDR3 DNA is TGTGCCAGCAGCTTAAGTAGCGGGATCGCCGAGCAGTACTTC.

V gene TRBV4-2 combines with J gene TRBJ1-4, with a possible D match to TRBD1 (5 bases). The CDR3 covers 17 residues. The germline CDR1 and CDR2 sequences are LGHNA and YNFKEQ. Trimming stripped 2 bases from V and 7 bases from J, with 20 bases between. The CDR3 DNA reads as TGTGCCAGCAGCCAAAAAGTTACAGGTATAATCAGTGAAAAACTGTTTTTT. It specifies CASSQKVTGIISEKLFF.

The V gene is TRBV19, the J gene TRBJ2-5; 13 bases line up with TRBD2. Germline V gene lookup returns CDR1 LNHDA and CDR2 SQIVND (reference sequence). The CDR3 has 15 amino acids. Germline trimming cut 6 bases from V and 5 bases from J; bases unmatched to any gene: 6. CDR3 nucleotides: TGTGCCAGTAGCTTGGGACTAGCGGGATTTGAGACCCAGTACTTC. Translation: CASSLGLAGFETQYF. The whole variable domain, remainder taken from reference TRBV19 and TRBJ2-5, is DGGITQSPKYLFRKEGQNVTLSCEQNLNHDAMYWYRQDPGQGLRLIYYSQIVNDFQKGDIAEGYSVSREKKESFPLTVTSAQKNPTAFYLCASSLGLAGFETQYFGPGTRLLVL.

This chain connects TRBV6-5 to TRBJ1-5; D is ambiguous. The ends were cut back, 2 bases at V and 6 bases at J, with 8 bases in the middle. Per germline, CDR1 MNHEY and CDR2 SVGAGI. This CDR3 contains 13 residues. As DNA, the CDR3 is TGTGCCAGCAGTTACGATCGGAGTCAGCCCCAGCATTTT. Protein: CASSYDRSQPQHF.

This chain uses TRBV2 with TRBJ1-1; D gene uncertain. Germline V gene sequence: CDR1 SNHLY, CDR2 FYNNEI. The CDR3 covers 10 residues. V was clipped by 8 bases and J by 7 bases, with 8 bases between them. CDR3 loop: CASATFEAFF. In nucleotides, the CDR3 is TGTGCCAGCGCTACCTTTGAAGCTTTCTTT.

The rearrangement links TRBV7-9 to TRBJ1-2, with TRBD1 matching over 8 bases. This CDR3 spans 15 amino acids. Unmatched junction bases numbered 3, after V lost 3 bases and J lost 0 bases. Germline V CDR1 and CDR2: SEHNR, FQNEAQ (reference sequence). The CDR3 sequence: CASSFGQGANYGYTF. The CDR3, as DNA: TGTGCCAGCAGCTTCGGACAGGGTGCTAACTATGGCTACACCTTC.